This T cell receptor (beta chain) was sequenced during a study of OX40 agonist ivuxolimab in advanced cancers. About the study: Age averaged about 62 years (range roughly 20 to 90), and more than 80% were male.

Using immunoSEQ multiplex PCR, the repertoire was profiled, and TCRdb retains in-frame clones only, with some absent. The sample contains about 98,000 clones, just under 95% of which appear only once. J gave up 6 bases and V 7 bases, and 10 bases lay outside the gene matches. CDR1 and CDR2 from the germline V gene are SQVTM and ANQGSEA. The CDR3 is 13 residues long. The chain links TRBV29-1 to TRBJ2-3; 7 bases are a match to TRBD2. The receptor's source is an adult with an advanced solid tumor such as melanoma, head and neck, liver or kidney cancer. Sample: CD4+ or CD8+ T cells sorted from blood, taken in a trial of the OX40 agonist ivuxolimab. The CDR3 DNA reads TGCAGCGCCGGGGGAGGGCCCGGTGATACGCAGTATTTT. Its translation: CSAGGGPGDTQYF.